The clone carrying this T cell receptor (beta chain) showed up just once. This sample is drawn from a study of blood T cell repertoires in COVID-19. Study-wide background: Sites across the United States, Italy and Spain contributed samples from acute and convalescent COVID-19.

Measured with immunoSEQ multiplex PCR; TCRdb has only the in-frame clones, and not every one. The sample lists around 260,000 clones; roughly 84% were seen once. The clonotype originates from a person between 65 and 79 years old with COVID-19, enrolled during active disease. Material for sequencing was peripheral blood.

The CDR3, as DNA: TGCGCCAGCAGCCCGGGACAGCTCTCTGGAAACACCATATATTTT. Its protein product is CASSPGQLSGNTIYF. The chain joins TRBV5-1 to TRBJ1-3; the match to TRBD1 covers 7 bases. The V gene end was trimmed by 4 bases and the J gene end by 0 bases; junction bases not matched to a gene: 4. Per germline, CDR1 SGHRS and CDR2 YFSETQ. The length of the CDR3 is 15 residues.